The 12 T cell receptor beta chains listed next were all sequenced from one sample in a study of blood T cell repertoires in COVID-19. Assay used: immunoSEQ multiplex PCR; TCRdb lists only in-frame clones, some missing. The repertoire holds 350,000 to 400,000 clones, with approximately 90% as singletons. Sequenced sample: PBMCs or T cells enriched from blood (not recorded which). The receptors here all came from a middle-aged woman who had been exposed to COVID-19.

This rearrangement joins TRBV19 to TRBJ1-4; no clear D. This CDR3 contains 15 residues. V lost 9 bases, J lost 6 bases, and 20 bases lay in between. Germline CDR1 and CDR2: LNHDA and SQIVND (reference sequence). The CDR3 loop reads CASSNSGAVDEKLFF. The CDR3 DNA reads as TGTGCCAGCTCAAACAGCGGCGCGGTAGATGAAAAACTGTTTTTT.

V and J are TRBV6-2 or TRBV6-3 and TRBJ2-2, with TRBD1 matching over 10 bases. Germline assignment: CDR1 MNHEY and CDR2 SVGEGT. The CDR3 runs to 19 residues. V shed 2 bases and J 3 bases; nucleotides not matched to a gene: 12. CDR3 loop: CASSYPPGQGFVDTGELFF. DNA for the CDR3: TGTGCCAGCAGTTACCCGCCGGGACAGGGGTTCGTGGACACCGGGGAGCTGTTTTTT.

This sequence joins TRBV27 and TRBJ1-2; 10 bases match TRBD1. The V and J ends lost 5 bases and 5 bases, in that order; junction bases with no gene match: 8. The CDR3 length is 15 residues. Germline CDR1 and CDR2: MNHEY and SMNVEV (reference sequence). CDR3 in amino acids: CASSGTTGGYYGYTF. The CDR3 DNA reads as TGTGCCAGCAGTGGAACGACAGGGGGCTATTATGGCTACACCTTC.

On this clone itself: One end of the junction is discordant with germline, which a read error may explain. V is TRBV19 and J is TRBJ1-1; unclear D gene. The CDR3 covers 13 residues. Germline V gives CDR1 LNHDA, CDR2 SQIVND (reference sequence). The CDR3 sequence is CASSRPAGTEAFF. CDR3 in DNA: TGTGCAAGTAGTCGGCCTGCGGGCACTGAAGCTTTCTTT.

This rearrangement joins TRBV5-4 to TRBJ1-4; 8 bases are shared with TRBD1. The CDR3 is 16 amino acids. CDR1 is SGHNT, CDR2 YYREEE, per germline (reference sequence). V gave up 0 bases and J gave up 5 bases; unmatched junction bases: 6. The CDR3 nucleotides read TGTGCCAGCAGCTTGGGGGGTCGGACAGGGAATGAAAAACTGTTTTTT. Translation gives CASSLGGRTGNEKLFF. Looking up the rest from reference TRBV5-4 and TRBJ1-4 gives the full variable domain: ETGVTQSPTHLIKTRGQQVTLRCSSQSGHNTVSWYQQALGQGPQFIFQYYREEENGRGNFPPRFSGLQFPNYSSELNVNALELDDSALYLCASSLGGRTGNEKLFFGSGTQLSVL.

The rearrangement links TRBV5-6 to TRBJ1-2; D is undetermined. Germline loops: CDR1 SGHDT, CDR2 YYEEEE. The CDR3 runs 14 residues. The V end lost 0 bases, the J end lost 1 base, and 7 bases lay between the germline ends. The CDR3 coding sequence is TGTGCCAGCAGCTTGGGACACCTTAACTATGGCTACACCTTC. This encodes CASSLGHLNYGYTF.

The V and J genes are TRBV7-3 and TRBJ2-2, with D possibly matching TRBD1 (6 bases). CDR1 and CDR2 (germline): SGHTA, FQGTGA. V dropped 5 bases and J dropped 7 bases, with 11 bases sitting between them. The CDR3 runs to 13 residues. In nucleotides, the CDR3 is TGTGCCAGCAGCCCCCAAGGGGGCGGGGAGCTGTTTTTT. This encodes CASSPQGGGELFF.

This chain links TRBV5-6 with TRBJ2-7; TRBD2 agrees at 15 bases. V gave up 1 base and J gave up 4 bases; unmatched junction bases: 9. Germline V gene sequence: CDR1 SGHDT, CDR2 YYEEEE. CDR3 length: 18 residues. The CDR3 DNA reads as TGTGCCAGCAGCTTGAGTGATGGACTAGCGGGAGGGCCGTACGAGCAGTACTTC. This sequence encodes CASSLSDGLAGGPYEQYF. Full variable domain (outside the CDR3, taken from reference TRBV5-6 and TRBJ2-7): DAGVTQSPTHLIKTRGQQVTLRCSPKSGHDTVSWYQQALGQGPQFIFQYYEEEERQRGNFPDRFSGHQFPNYSSELNVNALLLGDSALYLCASSLSDGLAGGPYEQYFGPGTRLTVT.

Here the CDR3 reads CASRDRGTDTQYF. The DNA of the CDR3 is TGTGCCAGCCGGGACAGGGGTACAGATACGCAGTATTTT. The J gene is TRBJ2-3, the V gene TRBV3-1 (or the pseudogene TRBV3-2); TRBD1 aligns across 10 bases. CDR3 length: 13 residues. Germline assignment: CDR1 LGHDT and CDR2 YNNKEL (reference sequence). After removal of 8 bases from V and 3 bases from J, the junction contained 2 bases not matched to a gene.

Points on this clone: At one end the junction does not follow the germline gene, possibly because of a read error. This chain uses TRBV9 with TRBJ2-1; D is possibly TRBD1 (6 bases). This CDR3 contains 15 residues. The germline V gene encodes CDR1 SGDLS and CDR2 YYNGEE. The CDR3 DNA follows: TGTACCAGCAGCGCACAAACGGGACACCCCAGGGAGCAGTTCTTC. The encoded protein is CTSSAQTGHPREQFF.

The genes are TRBV7-9 and TRBJ1-2, with 7 nucleotides matching TRBD1. The CDR3 contains 15 residues. Germline assignment: CDR1 SEHNR and CDR2 FQNEAQ (reference sequence). Losses at the gene ends were 5 bases for V and 2 bases for J; bases not matched to a gene: 8. DNA for the CDR3: TGTGCCAGCAGCCAGACGGACAGGTCAAACTATGGCTACACCTTC. Translated: CASSQTDRSNYGYTF.

The chain uses TRBV21-1 and TRBJ1-3; TRBD1, the table's D call, lacks a check against the DNA. TRBV21-1 is described as a pseudogene. This CDR3 has 16 residues. CDR3 DNA sequence: TGTGCCAGCAGCAAACGGTCGACAGGGATGGGAAACACCATATATTTT. Protein sequence: CASSKRSTGMGNTIYF.